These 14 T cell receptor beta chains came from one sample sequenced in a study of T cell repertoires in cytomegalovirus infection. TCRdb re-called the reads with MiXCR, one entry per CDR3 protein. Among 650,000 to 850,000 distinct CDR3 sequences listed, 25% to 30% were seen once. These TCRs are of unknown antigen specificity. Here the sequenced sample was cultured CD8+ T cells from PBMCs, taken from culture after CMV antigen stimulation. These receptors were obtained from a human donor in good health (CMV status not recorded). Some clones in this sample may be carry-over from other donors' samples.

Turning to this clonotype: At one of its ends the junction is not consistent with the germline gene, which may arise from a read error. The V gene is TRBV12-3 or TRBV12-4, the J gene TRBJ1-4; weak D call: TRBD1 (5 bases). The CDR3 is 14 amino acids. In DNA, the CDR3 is TGTGCCAGCAGTTTCGCGGGACCTCATGAGAAACTGTTTTTT. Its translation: CASSFAGPHEKLFF.

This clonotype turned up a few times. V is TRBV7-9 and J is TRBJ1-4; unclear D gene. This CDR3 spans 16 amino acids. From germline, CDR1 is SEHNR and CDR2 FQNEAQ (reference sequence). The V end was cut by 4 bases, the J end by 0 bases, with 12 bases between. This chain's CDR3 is CASSSNSGSTNEKLFF. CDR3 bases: TGTGCCAGCAGCTCAAATTCGGGGTCAACTAATGAAAAACTGTTTTTT.

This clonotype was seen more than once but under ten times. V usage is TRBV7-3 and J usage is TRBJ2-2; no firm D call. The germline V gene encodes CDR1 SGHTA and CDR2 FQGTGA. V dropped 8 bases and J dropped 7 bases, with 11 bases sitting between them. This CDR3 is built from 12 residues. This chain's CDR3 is CASGQVGGELFF. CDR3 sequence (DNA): TGTGCCAGCGGTCAGGTTGGCGGGGAGCTGTTTTTT. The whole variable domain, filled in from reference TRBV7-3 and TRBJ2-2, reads GAGVSQTPSNKVTEKGKYVELRCDPISGHTALYWYRQSLGQGPEFLIYFQGTGAADDSGLPNDRFFAVRPEGSVSTLKIQRTERGDSAVYLCASGQVGGELFFGEGSRLTVL.

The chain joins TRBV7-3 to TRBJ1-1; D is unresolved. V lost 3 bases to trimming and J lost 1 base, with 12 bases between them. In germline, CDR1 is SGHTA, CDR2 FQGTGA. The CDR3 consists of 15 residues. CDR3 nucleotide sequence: TGTGCCAGCAGCTTCGCGGCGGGAGGGAACACTGAAGCTTTCTTT. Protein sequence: CASSFAAGGNTEAFF.

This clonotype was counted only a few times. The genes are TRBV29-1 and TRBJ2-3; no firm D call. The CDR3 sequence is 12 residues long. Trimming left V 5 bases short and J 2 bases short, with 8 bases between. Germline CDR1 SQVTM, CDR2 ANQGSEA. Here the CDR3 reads CSVKTDTDTQYF. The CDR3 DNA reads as TGCAGCGTTAAGACGGACACAGATACGCAGTATTTT.

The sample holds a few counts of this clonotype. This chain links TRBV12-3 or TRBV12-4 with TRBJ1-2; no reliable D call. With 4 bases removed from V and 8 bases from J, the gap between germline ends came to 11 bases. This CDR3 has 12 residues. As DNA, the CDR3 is TGTGCCAGCAGTTCCGGACTAGGAGGCTACACCTTC. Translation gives CASSSGLGGYTF.

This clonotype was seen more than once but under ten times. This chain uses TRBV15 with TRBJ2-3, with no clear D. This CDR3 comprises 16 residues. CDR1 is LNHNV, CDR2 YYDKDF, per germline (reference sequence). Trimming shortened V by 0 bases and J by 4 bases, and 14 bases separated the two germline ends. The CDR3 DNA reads TGTGCCACCAGCAGAGAATCGGCCGCCAGCGCAGATACGCAGTATTTT. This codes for CATSRESAASADTQYF.

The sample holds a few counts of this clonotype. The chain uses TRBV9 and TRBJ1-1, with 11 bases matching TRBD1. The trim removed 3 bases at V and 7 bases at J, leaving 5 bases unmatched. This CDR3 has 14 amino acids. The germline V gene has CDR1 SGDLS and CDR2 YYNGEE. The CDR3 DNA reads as TGTGCCAGCAGCGCCGCCGGGACAGGGGGTGAAGCTTTCTTT. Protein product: CASSAAGTGGEAFF.

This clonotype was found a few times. The CDR3 DNA reads TGCAGTGCTGCCGGGACAGGGGGATCCTACGAGCAGTACTTC. Its protein is CSAAGTGGSYEQYF. The chain joins TRBV20-1 to TRBJ2-7; 11 bases map to TRBD1. Germline lookup yields CDR1 DFQATT and CDR2 SNEGSKA (reference sequence). The CDR3 sequence is 14 residues long. V shed 5 bases and J 1 base; nucleotides not matched to a gene: 4.

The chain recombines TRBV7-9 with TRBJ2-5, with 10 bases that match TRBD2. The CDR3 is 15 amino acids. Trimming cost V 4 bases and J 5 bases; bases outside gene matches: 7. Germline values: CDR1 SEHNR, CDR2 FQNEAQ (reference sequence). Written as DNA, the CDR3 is TGTGCCAGCAGCTCCGTAGCGGGGGGATACGAGACCCAGTACTTC. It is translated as CASSSVAGGYETQYF.

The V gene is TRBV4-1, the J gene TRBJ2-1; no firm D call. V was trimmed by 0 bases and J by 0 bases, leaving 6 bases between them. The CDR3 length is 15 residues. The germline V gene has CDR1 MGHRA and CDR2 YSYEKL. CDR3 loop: CASSQDQLSYNEQFF. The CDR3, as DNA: TGCGCCAGCAGCCAAGATCAACTCTCCTACAATGAGCAGTTCTTC.

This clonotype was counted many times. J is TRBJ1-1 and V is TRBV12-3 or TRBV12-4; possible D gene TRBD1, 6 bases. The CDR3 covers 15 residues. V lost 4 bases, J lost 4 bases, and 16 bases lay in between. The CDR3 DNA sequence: TGTGCCAGCAGTTCCCGGACAGAGAGAATCACTGAAGCTTTCTTT. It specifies CASSSRTERITEAFF.

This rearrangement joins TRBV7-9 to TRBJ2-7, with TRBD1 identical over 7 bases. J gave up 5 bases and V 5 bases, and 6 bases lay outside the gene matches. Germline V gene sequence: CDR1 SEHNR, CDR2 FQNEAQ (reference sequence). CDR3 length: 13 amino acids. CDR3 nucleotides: TGTGCCAGCAGCAACTCGGGACAGCACGAGCAGTACGTC. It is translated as CASSNSGQHEQYV.

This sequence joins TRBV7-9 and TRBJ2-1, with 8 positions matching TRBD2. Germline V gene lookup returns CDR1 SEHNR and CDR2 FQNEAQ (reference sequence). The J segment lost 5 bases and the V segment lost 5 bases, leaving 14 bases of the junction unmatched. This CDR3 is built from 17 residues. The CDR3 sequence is CASSGSRMGLGNNEQFF. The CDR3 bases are TGTGCCAGCAGCGGTTCGCGTATGGGACTAGGTAACAATGAGCAGTTCTTC.